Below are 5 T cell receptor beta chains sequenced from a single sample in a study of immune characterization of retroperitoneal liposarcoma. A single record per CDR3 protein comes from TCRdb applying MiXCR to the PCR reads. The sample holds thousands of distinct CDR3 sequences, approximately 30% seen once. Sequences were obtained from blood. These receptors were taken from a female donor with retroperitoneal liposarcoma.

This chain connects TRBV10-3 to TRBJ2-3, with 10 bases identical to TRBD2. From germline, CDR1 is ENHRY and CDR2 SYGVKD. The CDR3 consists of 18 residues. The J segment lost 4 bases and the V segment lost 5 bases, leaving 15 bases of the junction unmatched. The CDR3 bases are TGTGCCATCAGTCAGCCGGGACTAGCGCCAGTAAAGGCAGATACGCAGTATTTT. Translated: CAISQPGLAPVKADTQYF.

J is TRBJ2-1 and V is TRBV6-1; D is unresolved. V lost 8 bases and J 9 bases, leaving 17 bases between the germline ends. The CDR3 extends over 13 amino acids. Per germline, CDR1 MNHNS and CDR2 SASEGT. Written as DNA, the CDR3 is TGTGCCAGCTTCGCATCCGCCGGCAGTGAGCAGTTCTTC. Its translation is CASFASAGSEQFF.

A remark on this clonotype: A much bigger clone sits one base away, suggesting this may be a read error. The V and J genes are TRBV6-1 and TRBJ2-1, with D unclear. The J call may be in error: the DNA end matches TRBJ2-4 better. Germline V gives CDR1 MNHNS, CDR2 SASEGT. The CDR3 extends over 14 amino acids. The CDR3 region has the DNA TGTGCCAACAGTTATGATAGGAGCCAAGGTGGTCAGTACTTC. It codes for CANSYDRSQGGQYF.

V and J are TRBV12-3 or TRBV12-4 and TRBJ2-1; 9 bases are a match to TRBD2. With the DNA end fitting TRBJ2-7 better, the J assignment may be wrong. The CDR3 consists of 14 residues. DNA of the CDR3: TGTGCCAGCAGTCGGACTAGCGCGGACTACGAGCAGTACTTC. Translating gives CASSRTSADYEQYF.

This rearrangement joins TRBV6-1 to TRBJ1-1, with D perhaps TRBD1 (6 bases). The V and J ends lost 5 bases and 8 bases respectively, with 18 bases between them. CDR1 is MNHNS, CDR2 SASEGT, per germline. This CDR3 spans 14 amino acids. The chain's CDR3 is CASSSRRAGTEAFF. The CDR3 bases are TGTGCCAGCAGTTCTCGCCGGGCCGGGACAGAAGCTTTCTTT.